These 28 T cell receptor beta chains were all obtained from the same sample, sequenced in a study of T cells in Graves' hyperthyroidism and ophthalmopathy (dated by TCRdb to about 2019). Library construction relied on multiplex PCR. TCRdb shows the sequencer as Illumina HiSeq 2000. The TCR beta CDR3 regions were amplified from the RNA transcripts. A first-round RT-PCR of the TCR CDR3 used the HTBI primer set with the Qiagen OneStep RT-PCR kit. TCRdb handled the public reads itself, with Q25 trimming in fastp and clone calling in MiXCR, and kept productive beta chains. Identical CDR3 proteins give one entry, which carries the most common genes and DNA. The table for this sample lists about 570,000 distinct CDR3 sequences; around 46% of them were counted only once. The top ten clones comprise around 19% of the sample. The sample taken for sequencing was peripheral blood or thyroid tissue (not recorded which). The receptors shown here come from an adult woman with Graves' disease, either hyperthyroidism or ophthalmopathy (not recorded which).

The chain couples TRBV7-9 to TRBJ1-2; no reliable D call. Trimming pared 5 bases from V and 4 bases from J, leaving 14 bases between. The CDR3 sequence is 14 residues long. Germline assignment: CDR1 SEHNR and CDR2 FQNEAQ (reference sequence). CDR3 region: CASSPGERFYGYTF. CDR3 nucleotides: TGTGCCAGCAGCCCCGGCGAGCGATTCTATGGCTACACCTTC.

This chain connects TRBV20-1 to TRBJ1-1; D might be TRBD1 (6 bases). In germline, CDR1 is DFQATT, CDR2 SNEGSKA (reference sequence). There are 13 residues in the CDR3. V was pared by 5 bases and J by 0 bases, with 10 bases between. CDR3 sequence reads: CSAPGTLNTEAFF. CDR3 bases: TGCAGTGCTCCCGGGACATTGAACACTGAAGCTTTCTTT.

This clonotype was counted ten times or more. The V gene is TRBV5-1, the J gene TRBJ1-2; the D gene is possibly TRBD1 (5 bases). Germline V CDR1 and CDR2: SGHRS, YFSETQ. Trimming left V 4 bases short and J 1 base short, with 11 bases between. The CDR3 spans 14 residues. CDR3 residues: CASSPTTDNYGYTF. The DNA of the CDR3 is TGCGCCAGCAGCCCAACGACAGATAACTATGGCTACACCTTC.

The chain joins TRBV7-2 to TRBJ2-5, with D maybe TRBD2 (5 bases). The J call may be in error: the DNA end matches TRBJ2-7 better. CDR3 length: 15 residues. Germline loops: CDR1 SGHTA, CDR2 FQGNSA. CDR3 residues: CASSFPGGPTYEQYF. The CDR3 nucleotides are TGTGCCAGCAGCTTCCCCGGAGGCCCTACCTACGAGCAGTACTTC.

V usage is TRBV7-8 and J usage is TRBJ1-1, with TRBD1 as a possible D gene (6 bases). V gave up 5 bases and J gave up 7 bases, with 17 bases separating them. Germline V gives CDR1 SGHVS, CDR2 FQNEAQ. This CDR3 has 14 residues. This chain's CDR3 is CASSPRGRLGEAFF. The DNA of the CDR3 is TGTGCCAGCAGCCCTAGGGGGAGGTTGGGTGAAGCTTTCTTT.

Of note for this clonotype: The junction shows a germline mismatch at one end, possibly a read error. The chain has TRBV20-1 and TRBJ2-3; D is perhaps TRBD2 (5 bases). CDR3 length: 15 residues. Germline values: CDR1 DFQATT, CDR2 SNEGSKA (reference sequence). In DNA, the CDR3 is TGCAGTGCCAGAGACTACTCTCACAGCACAGATACGCAGTATTTT. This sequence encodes CSARDYSHSTDTQYF.

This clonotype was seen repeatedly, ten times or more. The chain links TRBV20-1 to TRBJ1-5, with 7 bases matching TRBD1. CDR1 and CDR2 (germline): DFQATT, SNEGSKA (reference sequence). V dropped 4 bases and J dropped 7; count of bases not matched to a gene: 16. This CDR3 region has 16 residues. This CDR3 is CSATDRVLGVGQPQHF. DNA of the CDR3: TGCAGTGCTACTGACAGGGTTTTAGGGGTCGGGCAGCCCCAGCATTTT.

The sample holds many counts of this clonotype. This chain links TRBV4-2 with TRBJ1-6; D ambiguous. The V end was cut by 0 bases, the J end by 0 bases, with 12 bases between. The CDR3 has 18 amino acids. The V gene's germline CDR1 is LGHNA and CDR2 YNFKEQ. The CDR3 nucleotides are TGTGCCAGCAGCCAAGATCTTGCAAAGGGCTCCTATAATTCACCCCTCCACTTT. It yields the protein CASSQDLAKGSYNSPLHF.

The CDR3 loop is CAIRRDESYEQYF. The CDR3 DNA reads as TGTGCCATCAGACGGGACGAATCCTACGAGCAGTACTTC. The chain couples TRBV10-3 to TRBJ2-7; D is possibly TRBD1 or TRBD2 (5 bases each). Germline CDR1 ENHRY, CDR2 SYGVKD. V dropped 6 bases and J dropped 1 base, with 10 bases sitting between them. There are 13 residues in the CDR3.

Written as DNA, the CDR3 is TGTGCCAGCAGCTTAGAGCGGGAGTCCTACGAAGCTTTCTTT. Amino acid sequence: CASSLERESYEAFF. This chain uses TRBV7-9 with TRBJ1-1; D call uncertain. Per the germline V gene, CDR1 is SEHNR and CDR2 is FQNEAQ (reference sequence). The CDR3 runs 14 residues. With 1 base removed from V and 8 bases from J, the gap between germline ends came to 14 bases.

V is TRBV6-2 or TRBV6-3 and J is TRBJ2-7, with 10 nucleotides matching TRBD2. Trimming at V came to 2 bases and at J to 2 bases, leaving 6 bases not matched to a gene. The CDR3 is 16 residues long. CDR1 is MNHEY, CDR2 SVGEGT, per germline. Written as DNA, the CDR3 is TGTGCCAGCAGTTACGGCAGCGGGAGGGGGACCTACGAGCAGTACTTC. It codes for CASSYGSGRGTYEQYF.

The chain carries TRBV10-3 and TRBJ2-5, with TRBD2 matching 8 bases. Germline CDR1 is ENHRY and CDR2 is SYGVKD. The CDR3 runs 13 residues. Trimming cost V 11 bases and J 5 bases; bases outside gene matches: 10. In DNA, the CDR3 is TGTGCCGTCCGGGGGGGGATGATGGAGACCCAGTACTTC. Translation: CAVRGGMMETQYF.

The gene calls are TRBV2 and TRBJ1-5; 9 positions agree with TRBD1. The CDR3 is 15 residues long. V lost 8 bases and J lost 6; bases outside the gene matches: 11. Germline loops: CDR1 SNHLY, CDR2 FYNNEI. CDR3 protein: CASSTGTGLGQPQHF. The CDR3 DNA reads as TGTGCCAGCTCAACTGGGACAGGGTTGGGTCAGCCCCAGCATTTT.

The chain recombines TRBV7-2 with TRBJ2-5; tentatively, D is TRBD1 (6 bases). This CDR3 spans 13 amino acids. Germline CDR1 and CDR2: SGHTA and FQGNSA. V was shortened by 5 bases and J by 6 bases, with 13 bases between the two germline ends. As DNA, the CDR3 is TGTGCCAGCAGCCCAGGGGCCGGACAGACCCAGTACTTC. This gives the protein CASSPGAGQTQYF.

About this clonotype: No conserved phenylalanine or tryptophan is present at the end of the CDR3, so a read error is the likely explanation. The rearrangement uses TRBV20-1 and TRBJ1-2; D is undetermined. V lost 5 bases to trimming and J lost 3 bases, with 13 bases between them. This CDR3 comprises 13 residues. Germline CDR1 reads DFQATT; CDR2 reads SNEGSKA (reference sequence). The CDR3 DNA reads TGCAGTGCTCTCCCGGGAGTGTACTATGGCTACACCCTC. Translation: CSALPGVYYGYTL.

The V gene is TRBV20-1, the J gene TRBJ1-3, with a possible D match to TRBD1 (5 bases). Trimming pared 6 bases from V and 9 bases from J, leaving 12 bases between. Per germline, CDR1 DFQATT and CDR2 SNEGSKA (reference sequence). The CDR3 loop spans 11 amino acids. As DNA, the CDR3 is TGCAGTGCCGAGGGGCTAACCACCATATATTTT. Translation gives CSAEGLTTIYF.

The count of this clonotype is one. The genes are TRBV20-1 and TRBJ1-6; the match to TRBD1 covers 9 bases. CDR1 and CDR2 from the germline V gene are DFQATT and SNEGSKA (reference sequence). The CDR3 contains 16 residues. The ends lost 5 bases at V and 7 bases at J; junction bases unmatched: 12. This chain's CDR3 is CSARGTGRVSNSPLHF. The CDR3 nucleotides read TGCAGTGCTCGAGGGACAGGGCGAGTCTCAAATTCACCCCTCCACTTT.

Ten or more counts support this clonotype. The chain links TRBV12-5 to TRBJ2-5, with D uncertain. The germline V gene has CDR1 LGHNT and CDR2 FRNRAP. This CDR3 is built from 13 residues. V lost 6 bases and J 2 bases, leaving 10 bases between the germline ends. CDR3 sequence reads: CASGSGYQETQYF. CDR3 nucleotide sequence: TGTGCTAGTGGCTCGGGTTATCAAGAGACCCAGTACTTC.

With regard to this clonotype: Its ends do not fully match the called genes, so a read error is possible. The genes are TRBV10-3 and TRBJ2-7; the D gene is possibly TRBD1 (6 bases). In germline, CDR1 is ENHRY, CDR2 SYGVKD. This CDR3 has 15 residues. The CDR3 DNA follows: TGTGCCAGCAGTGAAGCTAGGGGGTCCGCCTACGGGCAGTACTTC. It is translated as CASSEARGSAYGQYF.

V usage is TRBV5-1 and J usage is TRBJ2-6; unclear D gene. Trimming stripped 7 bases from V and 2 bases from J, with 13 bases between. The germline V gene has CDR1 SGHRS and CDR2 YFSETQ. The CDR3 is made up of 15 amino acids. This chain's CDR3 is CASRRVGTGANVLTF. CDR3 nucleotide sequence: TGCGCCAGCCGCCGGGTGGGCACTGGGGCCAACGTCCTGACTTTC. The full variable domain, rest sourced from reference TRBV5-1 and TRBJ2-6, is KAGVTQTPRYLIKTRGQQVTLSCSPISGHRSVSWYQQTPGQGLQFLFEYFSETQRNKGNFPGRFSGRQFSNSRSEMNVSTLELGDSALYLCASRRVGTGANVLTFGAGSRLTVL.

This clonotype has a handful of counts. The CDR3 is CASSGSRDRRNEKLFF. CDR3 sequence (DNA): TGTGCCAGCAGCGGATCCCGGGACAGGCGTAATGAAAAACTGTTTTTT. The chain links TRBV9 to TRBJ1-4; 8 bases align to TRBD1. The germline CDR1 and CDR2 sequences are SGDLS and YYNGEE. Trimming cost V 3 bases and J 4 bases; bases outside gene matches: 8. This CDR3 comprises 16 residues.

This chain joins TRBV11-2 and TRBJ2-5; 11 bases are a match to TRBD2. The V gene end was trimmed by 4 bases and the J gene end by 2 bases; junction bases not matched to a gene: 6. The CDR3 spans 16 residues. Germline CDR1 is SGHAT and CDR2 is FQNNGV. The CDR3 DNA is TGTGCCAGCAGCTCGAGGACTAGCGGGCCACAAGAGACCCAGTACTTC. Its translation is CASSSRTSGPQETQYF.

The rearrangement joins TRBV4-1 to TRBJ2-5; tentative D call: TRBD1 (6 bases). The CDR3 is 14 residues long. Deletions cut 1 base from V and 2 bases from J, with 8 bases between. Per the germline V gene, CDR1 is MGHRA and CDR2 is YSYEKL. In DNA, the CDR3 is TGCGCCAGCAGCCAAGGAGGACAGCAAGAGACCCAGTACTTC. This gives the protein CASSQGGQQETQYF.

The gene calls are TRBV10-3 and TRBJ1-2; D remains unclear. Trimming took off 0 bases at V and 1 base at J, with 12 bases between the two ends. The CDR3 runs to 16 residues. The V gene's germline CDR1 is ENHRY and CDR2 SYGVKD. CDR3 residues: CAISESGRSLNYGYTF. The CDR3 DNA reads TGTGCCATCAGTGAGTCGGGGAGGTCCCTTAACTATGGCTACACCTTC.

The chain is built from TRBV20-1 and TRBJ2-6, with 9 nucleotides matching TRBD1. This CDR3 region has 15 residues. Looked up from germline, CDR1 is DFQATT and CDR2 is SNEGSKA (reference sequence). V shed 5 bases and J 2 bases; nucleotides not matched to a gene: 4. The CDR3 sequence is CSAEQGATGANVLTF. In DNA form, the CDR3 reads TGCAGTGCTGAACAGGGGGCGACTGGGGCCAACGTCCTGACTTTC.

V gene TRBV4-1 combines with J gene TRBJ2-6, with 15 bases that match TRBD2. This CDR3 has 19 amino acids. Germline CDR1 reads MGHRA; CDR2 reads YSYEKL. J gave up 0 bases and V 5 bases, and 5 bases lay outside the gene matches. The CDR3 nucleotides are TGCGCCAGCAGCACCCGGACTAGCGGGAGGGCCTCTGGGGCCAACGTCCTGACTTTC. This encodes CASSTRTSGRASGANVLTF.

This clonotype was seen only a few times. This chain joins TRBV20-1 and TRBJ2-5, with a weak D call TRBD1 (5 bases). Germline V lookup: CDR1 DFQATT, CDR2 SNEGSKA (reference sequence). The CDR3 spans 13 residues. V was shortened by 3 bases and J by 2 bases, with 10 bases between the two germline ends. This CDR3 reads CSARPAGQETQYF. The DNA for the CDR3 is TGCAGTGCTAGGCCCGCAGGGCAAGAGACCCAGTACTTC.

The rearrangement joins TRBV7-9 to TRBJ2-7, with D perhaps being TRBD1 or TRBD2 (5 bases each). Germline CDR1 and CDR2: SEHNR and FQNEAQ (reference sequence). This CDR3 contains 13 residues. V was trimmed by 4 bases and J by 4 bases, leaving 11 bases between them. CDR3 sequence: CASSSGLLYEQYF. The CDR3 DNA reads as TGTGCCAGCAGCTCGGGGCTTCTGTACGAGCAGTACTTC.